A selection of T cell receptor beta chains follows, all from one sample in a study of brain metastases from non-small cell lung cancer. This table comes from immunoSEQ multiplex PCR, and its TCRdb copy is limited to in-frame clones, with some not included. The data contain roughly 14,000 clones, about 85% of them singletons. Specimen: primary lung tumor tissue. These TCRs come from a donor at least 40 years old with non-small cell lung cancer. The CDR3 runs from the conserved cysteine through the conserved F or W. A D gene is named only where the DNA matches it firmly. Size tells how often a clone was seen (once, few, many) or the class of an expanded clone, and some rows leave it out.

CDR3aa,CDR3nt,j_gene,d_gene,abundance,v_gene
CASSRQTNTGELFF,TGCGCCAGCTCTAGGCAGACGAACACCGGGGAGCTGTTTTTT,TRBJ2-2,-,-,TRBV10-1
CASSRYSAEAFF,TGTGCCAGCAGCCGTTACAGTGCTGAAGCTTTCTTT,TRBJ1-1,-,-,TRBV7-2
CASSLVGIDEKLFF,TGTGCCAGCAGCTTAGTAGGGATTGATGAAAAACTGTTTTTT,TRBJ1-4,-,-,TRBV7-8
CASSDSSEITDTQYF,TGTGCCAGCAGTGACTCGAGCGAAATCACAGATACGCAGTATTTT,TRBJ2-3,-,-,TRBV6-4
CASSLRAGPTVARRYTF,TGCGCCAGCAGCTTGAGGGCAGGCCCCACCGTGGCTAGGCGCTACACCTTC,TRBJ1-2,-,-,TRBV5-1
CATALSGMEKLFF,TGTGCCACCGCTCTATCGGGGATGGAAAAACTGTTTTTT,TRBJ1-4,-,-,TRBV19
CASSDTGGITEAFF,TGCGCCAGCAGCGATACAGGGGGCATCACTGAAGCTTTCTTT,TRBJ1-1,TRBD1,few,TRBV5-1
CASSSTGGIDTQYF,TGTGCCAGCAGCTCGACAGGGGGCATAGATACGCAGTATTTT,TRBJ2-3,TRBD1,-,TRBV11-3
CASSLGAPTGAGTTGANVLTF,TGTGCCAGCAGTTTAGGGGCCCCGACAGGGGCTGGGACAACTGGGGCCAACGTCCTGACTTTC,TRBJ2-6,TRBD1,-,TRBV27
CASSRQGASGNTIYF,TGTGCCAGCAGCAGGCAGGGGGCTTCTGGAAACACCATATATTTT,TRBJ1-3,TRBD1,once,TRBV5-5
CASSFEGTGASPLHF,TGTGCCAGCAGCTTCGAAGGGACAGGGGCTTCACCCCTCCACTTT,TRBJ1-6,TRBD1,few,TRBV7-2
CASSETGPGGSGANVLTF,TGTGCCAGCAGCGAGACAGGGCCAGGGGGCTCTGGGGCCAACGTCCTGACTTTC,TRBJ2-6,TRBD1,-,TRBV5-5
CASSEHHGNTIYF,TGTGCCAGCAGTGAACATCATGGAAACACCATATATTTT,TRBJ1-3,-,-,TRBV6-1
CASSPSGGVVDTQYF,TGTGCCAGCAGCCCCAGCGGGGGGGTTGTAGATACGCAGTATTTT,TRBJ2-3,TRBD2,-,TRBV9
CASGKGDGGQETQYF,TGTGCTAGTGGTAAGGGTGACGGAGGGCAAGAGACCCAGTACTTC,TRBJ2-5,-,-,TRBV12-5
CASSLGSNYYNEQFF,TGTGCCAGCAGCTTGGGATCTAACTATTACAATGAGCAGTTCTTC,TRBJ2-1,-,-,TRBV5-8
CASSRAGQGSELFF,TGTGCCAGCAGCAGGGCGGGACAGGGGTCCGAACTGTTTTTT,TRBJ1-4,TRBD1,-,TRBV9
CASRGTGLNEQFF,TGTGCCAGCAGAGGGACAGGGTTAAATGAGCAGTTCTTC,TRBJ2-1,TRBD1,few,TRBV7-2
CSVRGDLRTYEQYF,TGCAGCGTCCGCGGAGATCTCAGGACCTACGAGCAGTACTTC,TRBJ2-7,-,-,TRBV29-1
CASSSSGGLRNIQYF,TGTGCCAGCAGCTCTAGCGGGGGACTTAGAAACATTCAGTACTTC,TRBJ2-4,TRBD2,-,TRBV7-2
CASRKGRNVWGSTDTQYF,TGTGCCAGCAGGAAGGGTCGTAACGTTTGGGGTAGCACAGATACGCAGTATTTT,TRBJ2-3,-,-,TRBV2
CASSLGTSGGTNTGELFF,TGTGCCAGCTCACTTGGGACTAGCGGGGGCACGAACACCGGGGAGCTGTTTTTT,TRBJ2-2,TRBD2,-,TRBV18
CASRSGQGDGYTF,TGTGCCAGCAGATCCGGACAGGGGGACGGCTACACCTTC,TRBJ1-2,TRBD1,-,TRBV7-2
CASSRPGMNTEAFF,TGTGCCAGCAGCCGCCCAGGGATGAACACTGAAGCTTTCTTT,TRBJ1-1,-,-,TRBV14
CASSIAGLHYGYTF,TGTGCCAGTAGTATAGCGGGTCTCCACTATGGCTACACCTTC,TRBJ1-2,-,-,TRBV19
CASILQENYNSPLHF,TGTGCCAGCATCCTACAGGAAAACTATAATTCACCCCTCCACTTT,TRBJ1-6,-,-,TRBV7-2
CASSPGTSGTGELFF,TGTGCCAGCAGCCCGGGGACTAGCGGCACCGGGGAGCTGTTTTTT,TRBJ2-2,TRBD2,once,TRBV7-6
CASSFGPDNQPQHF,TGTGCCAGCAGCTTCGGACCGGACAATCAGCCCCAGCATTTT,TRBJ1-5,-,-,TRBV7-9
CASSRQNTDTQYF,TGCGCCAGCTCCCGGCAGAACACAGATACGCAGTATTTT,TRBJ2-3,-,-,TRBV5-1
CASSERAGTEAFF,TGTGCCAGTAGTGAAAGGGCAGGGACTGAAGCTTTCTTT,TRBJ1-1,-,-,TRBV19
CASSMRQGNEKLFF,TGTGCCAGTAGTATGAGACAGGGAAATGAAAAACTGTTTTTT,TRBJ1-4,TRBD1,-,TRBV19
CASSYRDLTDTQYF,TGTGCCAGCAGTTACCGGGACCTCACAGATACGCAGTATTTT,TRBJ2-3,-,-,TRBV6-5
CASSQVRRVGTEAFF,TGTGCCAGCAGCCAAGTTAGGCGGGTCGGCACTGAAGCTTTCTTT,TRBJ1-1,-,-,TRBV3-1/TRBV3-2
CASSRPGTRAGEQYF,TGTGCCAGCAGCCGTCCCGGGACTAGAGCAGGCGAGCAGTACTTC,TRBJ2-7,TRBD2,-,TRBV3-1/TRBV3-2
CASSYGVGDPSTDTQYF,TGTGCCAGCAGTTACGGGGTGGGCGATCCTAGCACAGATACGCAGTATTTT,TRBJ2-3,-,-,TRBV6-2/TRBV6-3
CASSPPTSTDTQYF,TGTGCCAGCAGTCCACCAACGTCCACAGATACGCAGTATTTT,TRBJ2-3,-,-,TRBV27
CASSPPGLAGGKTGELFF,TGTGCCAGCAGCCCCCCGGGACTAGCGGGGGGTAAAACCGGGGAGCTGTTTTTT,TRBJ2-2,TRBD2,-,TRBV11-2
CASSPSTGLAGNTIYF,TGTGCCAGCAGCCCATCGACAGGCCTAGCGGGAAACACCATATATTTT,TRBJ1-3,-,once,TRBV7-9
CASSGQLLSGNTIYF,TGTGCCAGCAGTGGACAGCTACTCTCTGGAAACACCATATATTTT,TRBJ1-3,-,once,TRBV2
CASSQEVAQPQHF,TGTGCCAGCAGTCAGGAAGTTGCTCAGCCCCAGCATTTT,TRBJ1-5,-,few,TRBV6-2/TRBV6-3
CSVEVTSGTGVKQYF,TGCAGCGTTGAAGTTACCTCGGGGACAGGGGTCAAGCAGTACTTC,TRBJ2-7,TRBD1,-,TRBV29-1